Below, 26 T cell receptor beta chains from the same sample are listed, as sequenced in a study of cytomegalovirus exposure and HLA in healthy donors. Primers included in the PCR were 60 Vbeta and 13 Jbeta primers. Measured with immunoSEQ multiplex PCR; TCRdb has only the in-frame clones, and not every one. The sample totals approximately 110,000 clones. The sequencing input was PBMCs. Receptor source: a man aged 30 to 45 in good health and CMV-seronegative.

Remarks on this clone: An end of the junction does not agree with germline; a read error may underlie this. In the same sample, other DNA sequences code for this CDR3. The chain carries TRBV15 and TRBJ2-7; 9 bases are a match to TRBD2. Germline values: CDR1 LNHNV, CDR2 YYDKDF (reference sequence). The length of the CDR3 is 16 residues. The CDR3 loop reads CATSRDQAGGRYEQYF. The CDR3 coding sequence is TGTGCCACCAGCCGAGATCAAGCGGGGGGTAGATACGAGCAGTACTTC.

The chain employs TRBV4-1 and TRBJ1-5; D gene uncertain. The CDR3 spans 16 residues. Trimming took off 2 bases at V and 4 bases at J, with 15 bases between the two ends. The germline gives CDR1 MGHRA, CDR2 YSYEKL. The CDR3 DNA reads TGCGCCAGCAGCCAAACCGAGAGGGAGGCGAATCAGCCCCAGCATTTT. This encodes CASSQTEREANQPQHF.

CDR3 region: CASSPPAGGPHEQYF. The CDR3 bases are TGTGCCAGCAGCCCCCCAGCGGGGGGGCCTCACGAGCAGTACTTC. The rearrangement joins TRBV13 to TRBJ2-5; the match to TRBD2 covers 10 bases. The end of the DNA aligns better with TRBJ2-7, so the J call may be wrong. This CDR3 has 15 amino acids. The germline CDR1 and CDR2 sequences are PRHDT and FYEKMQ (reference sequence).

Here the CDR3 reads CASSGGNPGGETQYF. The CDR3 DNA reads TGTGCCAGCAGCGGGGGGAACCCAGGTGGAGAGACCCAGTACTTC. V usage is TRBV7-9 and J usage is TRBJ2-5, with a tentative D call TRBD2 (6 bases). Germline V gene lookup returns CDR1 SEHNR and CDR2 FQNEAQ (reference sequence). Trimming pared 5 bases from V and 4 bases from J, leaving 17 bases between. The CDR3 loop spans 15 amino acids. Using reference TRBV7-9 and TRBJ2-5 for the parts outside the CDR3, the full variable domain is DTGVSQNPRHKITKRGQNVTFRCDPISEHNRLYWYRQTLGQGPEFLTYFQNEAQLEKSRLLSDRFSAERPKGSFSTLEIQRTEQGDSAMYLCASSGGNPGGETQYFGPGTRLLVL.

The chain's CDR3 is CASSEPGQGGDTQYF. Written as DNA, the CDR3 is TGTGCCAGCAGTGAACCGGGACAGGGGGGAGATACGCAGTATTTT. The rearrangement uses TRBV6-1 and TRBJ2-3, with 11 positions matching TRBD1. The CDR3 spans 15 residues. V shed 2 bases, J shed 5 bases, and the junction held 3 bases outside the gene matches. Germline values: CDR1 MNHNS, CDR2 SASEGT.

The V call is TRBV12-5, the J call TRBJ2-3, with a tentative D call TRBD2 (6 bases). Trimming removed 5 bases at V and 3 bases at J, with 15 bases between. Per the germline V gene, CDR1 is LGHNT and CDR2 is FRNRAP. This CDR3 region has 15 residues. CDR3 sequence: CASGPGRGRTDTQYF. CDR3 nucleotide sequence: TGTGCTAGTGGTCCCGGACGGGGGAGGACAGATACGCAGTATTTT.

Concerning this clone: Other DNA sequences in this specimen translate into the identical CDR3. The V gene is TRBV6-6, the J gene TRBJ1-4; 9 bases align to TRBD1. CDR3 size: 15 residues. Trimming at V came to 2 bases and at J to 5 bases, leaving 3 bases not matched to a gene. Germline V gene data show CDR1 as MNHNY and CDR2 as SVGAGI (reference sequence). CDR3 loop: CASSYLGTGNEKLFF. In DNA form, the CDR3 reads TGTGCCAGCAGTTACCTGGGGACAGGGAATGAAAAACTGTTTTTT.

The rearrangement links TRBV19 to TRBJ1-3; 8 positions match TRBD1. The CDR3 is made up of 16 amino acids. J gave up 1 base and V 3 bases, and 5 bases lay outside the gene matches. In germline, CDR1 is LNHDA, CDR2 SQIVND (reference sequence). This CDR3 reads CASSMKDRVSGNTIYF. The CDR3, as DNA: TGTGCCAGTAGTATGAAGGACAGGGTATCTGGAAACACCATATATTTT.

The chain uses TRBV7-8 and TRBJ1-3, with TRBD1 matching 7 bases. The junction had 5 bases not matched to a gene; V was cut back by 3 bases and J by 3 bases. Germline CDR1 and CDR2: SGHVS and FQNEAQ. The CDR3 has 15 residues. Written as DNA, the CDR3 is TGTGCCAGCAGCTTCCAGGGACAGTTTGGAAACACCATATATTTT. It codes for CASSFQGQFGNTIYF.

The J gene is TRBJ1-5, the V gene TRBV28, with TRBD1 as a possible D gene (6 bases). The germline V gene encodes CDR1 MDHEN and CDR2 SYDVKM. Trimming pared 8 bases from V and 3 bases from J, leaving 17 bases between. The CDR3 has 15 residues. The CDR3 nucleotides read TGTGCCAGCCTAGAGGGGGGGTTAAACAATCAGCCCCAGCATTTT. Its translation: CASLEGGLNNQPQHF.

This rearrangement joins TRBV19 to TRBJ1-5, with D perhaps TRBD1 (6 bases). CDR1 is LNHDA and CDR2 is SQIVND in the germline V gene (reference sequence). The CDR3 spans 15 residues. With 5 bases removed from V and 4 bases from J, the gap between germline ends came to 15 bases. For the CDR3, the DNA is TGTGCCAGTAGTGGGGCAGGGGTTCGGAATCAGCCCCAGCATTTT. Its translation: CASSGAGVRNQPQHF.

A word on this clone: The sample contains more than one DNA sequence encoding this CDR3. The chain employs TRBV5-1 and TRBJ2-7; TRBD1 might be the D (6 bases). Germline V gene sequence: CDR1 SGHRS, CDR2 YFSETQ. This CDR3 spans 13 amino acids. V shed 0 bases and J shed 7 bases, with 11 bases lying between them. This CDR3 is CASSLEQGREQYF. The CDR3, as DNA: TGCGCCAGCAGCTTGGAACAGGGAAGGGAGCAGTACTTC.

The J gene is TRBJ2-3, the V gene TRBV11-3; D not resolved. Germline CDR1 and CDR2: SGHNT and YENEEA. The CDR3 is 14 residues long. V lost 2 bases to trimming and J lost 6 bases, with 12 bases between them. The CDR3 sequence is CASSLMAAGDTQYF. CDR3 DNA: TGTGCCAGCAGCTTAATGGCGGCCGGCGATACGCAGTATTTT.

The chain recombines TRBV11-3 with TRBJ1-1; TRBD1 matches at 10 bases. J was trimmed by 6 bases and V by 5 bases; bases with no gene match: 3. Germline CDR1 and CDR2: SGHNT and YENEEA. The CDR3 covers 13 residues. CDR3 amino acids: CASSRGQGAEAFF. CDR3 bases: TGTGCCAGCAGCCGCGGACAGGGGGCTGAAGCTTTCTTT.

The CDR3 DNA sequence: TGCAGCGTTGAACAGGGAGGGGGTGAAAAACTGTTTTTT. Translating it yields CSVEQGGGEKLFF. V and J are TRBV29-1 and TRBJ1-4, with a possible D match to TRBD1 (6 bases). The length of the CDR3 is 13 residues. The V gene lost 2 bases and the J gene lost 7 bases, with 11 bases spanning the gap. CDR1 is SQVTM and CDR2 is ANQGSEA in the germline V gene.

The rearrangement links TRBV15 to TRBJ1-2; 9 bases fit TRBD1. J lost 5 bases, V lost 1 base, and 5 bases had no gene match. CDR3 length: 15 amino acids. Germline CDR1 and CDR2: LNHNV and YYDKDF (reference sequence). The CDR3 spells CATSRAGTGPYGYTF. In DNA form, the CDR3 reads TGTGCCACCAGCAGAGCCGGGACAGGGCCATATGGCTACACCTTC.

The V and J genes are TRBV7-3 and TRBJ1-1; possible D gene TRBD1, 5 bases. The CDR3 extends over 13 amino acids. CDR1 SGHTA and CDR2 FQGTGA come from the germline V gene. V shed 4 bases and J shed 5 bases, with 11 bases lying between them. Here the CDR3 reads CASSSGLITEAFF. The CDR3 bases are TGTGCCAGCAGCTCAGGGTTAATTACTGAAGCTTTCTTT.

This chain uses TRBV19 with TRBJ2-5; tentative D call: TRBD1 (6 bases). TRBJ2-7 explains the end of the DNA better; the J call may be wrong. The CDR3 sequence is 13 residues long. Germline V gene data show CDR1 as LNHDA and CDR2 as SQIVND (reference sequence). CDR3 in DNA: TGTGCCAGTAGTACAGGGGTAATGAACGAGCAGTACTTC. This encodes CASSTGVMNEQYF.

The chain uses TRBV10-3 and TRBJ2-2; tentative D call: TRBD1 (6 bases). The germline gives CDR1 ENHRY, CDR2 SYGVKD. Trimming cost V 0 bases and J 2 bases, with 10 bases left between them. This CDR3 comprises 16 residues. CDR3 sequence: CAISESNRANTGELFF. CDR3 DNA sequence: TGTGCCATCAGTGAGTCGAACAGGGCTAACACCGGGGAGCTGTTTTTT.

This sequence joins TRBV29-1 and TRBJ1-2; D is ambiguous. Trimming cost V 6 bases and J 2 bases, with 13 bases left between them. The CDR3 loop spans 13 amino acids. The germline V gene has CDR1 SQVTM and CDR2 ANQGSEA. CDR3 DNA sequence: TGCAGCGTGTCAGGAGGCGCAAACTATGGCTACACCTTC. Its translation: CSVSGGANYGYTF.

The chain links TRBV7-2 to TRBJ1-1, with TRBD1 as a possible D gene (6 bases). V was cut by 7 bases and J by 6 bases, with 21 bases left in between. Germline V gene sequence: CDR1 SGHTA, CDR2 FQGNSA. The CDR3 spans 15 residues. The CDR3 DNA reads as TGTGCCAGCAACCCTCTGGGAGGGGGAAATTCTGAAGCTTTCTTT. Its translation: CASNPLGGGNSEAFF.

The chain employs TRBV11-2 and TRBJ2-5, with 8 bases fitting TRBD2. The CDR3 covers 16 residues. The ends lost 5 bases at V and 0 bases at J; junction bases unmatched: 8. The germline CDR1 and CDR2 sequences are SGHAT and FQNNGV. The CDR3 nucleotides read TGTGCCAGCAGCCCCGGGACGGGGGGGTACCAAGAGACCCAGTACTTC. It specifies CASSPGTGGYQETQYF.

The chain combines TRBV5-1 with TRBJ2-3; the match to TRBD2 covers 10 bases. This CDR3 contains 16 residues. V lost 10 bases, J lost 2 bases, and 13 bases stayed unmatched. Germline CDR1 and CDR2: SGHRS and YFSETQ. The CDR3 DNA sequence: TGCGCCGGCAATCGGCTAGCGGGGGCCCTCACAGATACGCAGTATTTT. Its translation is CAGNRLAGALTDTQYF.

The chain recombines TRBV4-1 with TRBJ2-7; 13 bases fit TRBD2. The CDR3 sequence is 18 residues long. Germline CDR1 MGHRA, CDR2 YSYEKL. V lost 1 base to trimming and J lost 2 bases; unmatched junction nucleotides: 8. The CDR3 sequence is CASSQGVGTSGAPYEQYF. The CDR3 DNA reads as TGCGCCAGCAGCCAAGGGGTGGGGACTAGCGGGGCCCCCTACGAGCAGTACTTC.

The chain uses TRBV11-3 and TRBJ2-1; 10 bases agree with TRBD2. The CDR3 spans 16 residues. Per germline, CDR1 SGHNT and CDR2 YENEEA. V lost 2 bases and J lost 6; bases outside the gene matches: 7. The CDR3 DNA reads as TGTGCCAGCAGCTTACTAGCGGGGGAGGTGAGCAATGAGCAGTTCTTC. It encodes CASSLLAGEVSNEQFF.

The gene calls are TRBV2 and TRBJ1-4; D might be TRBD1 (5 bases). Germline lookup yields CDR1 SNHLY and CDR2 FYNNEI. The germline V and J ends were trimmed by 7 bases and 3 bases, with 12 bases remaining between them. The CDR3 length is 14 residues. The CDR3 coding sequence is TGTGCCAGCATCTGGGGGGGGGCTAATGAAAAACTGTTTTTT. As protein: CASIWGGANEKLFF.